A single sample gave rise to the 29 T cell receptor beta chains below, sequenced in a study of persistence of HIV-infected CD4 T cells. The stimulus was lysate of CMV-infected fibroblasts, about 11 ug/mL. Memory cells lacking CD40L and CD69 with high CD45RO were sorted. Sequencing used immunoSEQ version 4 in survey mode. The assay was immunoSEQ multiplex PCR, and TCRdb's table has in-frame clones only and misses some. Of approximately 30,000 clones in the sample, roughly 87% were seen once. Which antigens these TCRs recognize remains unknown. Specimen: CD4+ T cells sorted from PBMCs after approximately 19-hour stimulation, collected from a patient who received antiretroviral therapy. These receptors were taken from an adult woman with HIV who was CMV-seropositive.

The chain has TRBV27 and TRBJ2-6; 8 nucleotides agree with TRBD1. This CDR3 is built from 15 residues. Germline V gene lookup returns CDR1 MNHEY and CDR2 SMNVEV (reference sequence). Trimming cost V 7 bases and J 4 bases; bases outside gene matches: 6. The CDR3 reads CASTFTGGGANVLTF. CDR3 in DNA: TGTGCCAGCACCTTTACAGGGGGAGGGGCCAACGTCCTGACTTTC.

The chain's CDR3 is CASSDRTEQYF. CDR3 bases: TGTGCCAGCAGTGACAGGACAGAGCAGTACTTC. The V call is TRBV6-2 or TRBV6-3, the J call TRBJ2-7, with a possible D match to TRBD1 (6 bases). CDR1 and CDR2 (germline): MNHEY, SVGEGT. Trimming pared 5 bases from V and 7 bases from J, leaving 9 bases between. The CDR3 has 11 residues.

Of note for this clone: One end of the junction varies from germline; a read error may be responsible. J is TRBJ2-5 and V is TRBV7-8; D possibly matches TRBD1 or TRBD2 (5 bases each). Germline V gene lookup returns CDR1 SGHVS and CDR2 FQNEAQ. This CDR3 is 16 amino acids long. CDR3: CASSLARDGRKETQYF. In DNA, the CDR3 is TGTGCCAGCAGCCTAGCCCGGGACGGTAGGAAAGAGACCCAGTACTTC.

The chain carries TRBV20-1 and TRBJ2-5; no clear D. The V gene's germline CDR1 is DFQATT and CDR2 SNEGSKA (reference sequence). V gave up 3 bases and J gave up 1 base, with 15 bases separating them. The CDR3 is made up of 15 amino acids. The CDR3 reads CSASTDSWTQETQYF. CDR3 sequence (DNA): TGCAGTGCTAGTACAGATTCATGGACCCAAGAGACCCAGTACTTC.

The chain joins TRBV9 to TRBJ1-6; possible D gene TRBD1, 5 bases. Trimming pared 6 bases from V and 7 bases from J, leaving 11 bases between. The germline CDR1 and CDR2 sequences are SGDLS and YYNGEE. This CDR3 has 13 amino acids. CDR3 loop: CASTFGGNSPLHF. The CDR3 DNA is TGTGCCAGCACTTTTGGGGGAAATTCACCCCTCCACTTT.

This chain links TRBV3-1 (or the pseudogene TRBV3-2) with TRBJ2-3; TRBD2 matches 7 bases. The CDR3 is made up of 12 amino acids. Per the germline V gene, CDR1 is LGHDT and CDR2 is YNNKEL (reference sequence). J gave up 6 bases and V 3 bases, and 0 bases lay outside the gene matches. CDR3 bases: TGTGCCAGCAGCCACGGGGGGGATACGCAGTATTTT. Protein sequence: CASSHGGDTQYF.

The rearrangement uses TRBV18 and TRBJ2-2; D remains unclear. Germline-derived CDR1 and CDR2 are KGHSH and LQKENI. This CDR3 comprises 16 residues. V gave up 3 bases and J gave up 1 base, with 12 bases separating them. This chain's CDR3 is CASSPQGMMNTGELFF. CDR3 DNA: TGTGCCAGCTCACCTCAAGGGATGATGAACACCGGGGAGCTGTTTTTT.

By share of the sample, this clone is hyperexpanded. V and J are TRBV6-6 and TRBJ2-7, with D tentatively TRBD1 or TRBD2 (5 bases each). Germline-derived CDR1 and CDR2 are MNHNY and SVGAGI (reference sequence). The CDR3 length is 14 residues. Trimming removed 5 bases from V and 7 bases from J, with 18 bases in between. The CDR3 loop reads CASSPTGTSGEQYF. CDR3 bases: TGTGCCAGCAGTCCAACCGGGACCTCTGGGGAGCAGTACTTC.

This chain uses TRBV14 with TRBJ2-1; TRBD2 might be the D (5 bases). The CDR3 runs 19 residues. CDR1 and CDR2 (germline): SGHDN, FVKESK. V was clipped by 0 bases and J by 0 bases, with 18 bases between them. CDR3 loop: CASSQEWESVGDSYNEQFF. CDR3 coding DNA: TGTGCCAGCAGCCAAGAGTGGGAGTCTGTTGGGGACTCCTACAATGAGCAGTTCTTC. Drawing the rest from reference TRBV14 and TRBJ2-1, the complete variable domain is EAGVTQFPSHSVIEKGQTVTLRCDPISGHDNLYWYRRVMGKEIKFLLHFVKESKQDESGMPNNRFLAERTGGTYSTLKVQPAELEDSGVYFCASSQEWESVGDSYNEQFFGPGTRLTVL.

The CDR3 loop reads CAGRGDRGNEKLFF. In nucleotides, the CDR3 is TGTGCCGGCCGGGGGGACAGGGGGAATGAAAAACTGTTTTTT. The chain combines TRBV2 with TRBJ1-4; 11 nucleotides agree with TRBD1. The length of the CDR3 is 14 residues. The ends lost 11 bases at V and 5 bases at J; junction bases unmatched: 7. Germline V lookup: CDR1 SNHLY, CDR2 FYNNEI.

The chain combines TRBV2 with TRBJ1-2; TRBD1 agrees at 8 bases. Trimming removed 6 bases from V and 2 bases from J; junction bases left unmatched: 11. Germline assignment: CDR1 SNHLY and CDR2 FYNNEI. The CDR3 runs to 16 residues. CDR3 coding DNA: TGTGCCAGCAGACCCGACAGGGGCCTACTAAACTATGGCTACACCTTC. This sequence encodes CASRPDRGLLNYGYTF.

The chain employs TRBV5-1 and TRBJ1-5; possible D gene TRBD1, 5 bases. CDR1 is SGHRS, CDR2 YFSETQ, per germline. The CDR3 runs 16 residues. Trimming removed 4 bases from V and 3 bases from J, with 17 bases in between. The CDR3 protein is CASSLGPGGNNQPQHF. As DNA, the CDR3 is TGCGCCAGCAGCCTTGGACCTGGGGGGAACAATCAGCCCCAGCATTTT.

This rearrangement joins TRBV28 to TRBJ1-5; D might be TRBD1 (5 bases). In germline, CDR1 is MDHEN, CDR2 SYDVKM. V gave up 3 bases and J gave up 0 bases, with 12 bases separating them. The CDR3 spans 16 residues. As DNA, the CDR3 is TGTGCCAGCAGTTTGCGGGGGGGTTATAGCAATCAGCCCCAGCATTTT. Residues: CASSLRGGYSNQPQHF.

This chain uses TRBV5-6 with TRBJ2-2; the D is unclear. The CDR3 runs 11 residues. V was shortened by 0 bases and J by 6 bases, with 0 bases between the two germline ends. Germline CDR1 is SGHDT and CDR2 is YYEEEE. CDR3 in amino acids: CASSLAGELFF. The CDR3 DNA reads TGTGCCAGCAGCTTGGCCGGGGAGCTGTTTTTT.

The CDR3 DNA reads TGTGCCAGCAGCCGGGACCACACAGATACGCAGTATTTT. Translated, it gives CASSRDHTDTQYF. The chain links TRBV7-2 to TRBJ2-3, with D perhaps TRBD1 or TRBD2 (5 bases each). The CDR3 sequence is 13 residues long. Germline V gene lookup returns CDR1 SGHTA and CDR2 FQGNSA. The ends were cut back, 5 bases at V and 2 bases at J, with 8 bases in the middle. The variable domain in full, with the rest retrieved from reference TRBV7-2 and TRBJ2-3, is GAGVSQSPSNKVTEKGKDVELRCDPISGHTALYWYRQSLGQGLEFLIYFQGNSAPDKSGLPSDRFSAERTGGSVSTLTIQRTQQEDSAVYLCASSRDHTDTQYFGPGTRLTVL.

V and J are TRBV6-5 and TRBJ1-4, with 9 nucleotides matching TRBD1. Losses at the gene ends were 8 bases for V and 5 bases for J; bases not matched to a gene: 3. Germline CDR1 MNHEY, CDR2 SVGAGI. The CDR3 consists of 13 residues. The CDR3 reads CASRTGENEKLFF. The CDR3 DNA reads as TGTGCCAGCCGGACAGGGGAGAATGAAAAACTGTTTTTT.

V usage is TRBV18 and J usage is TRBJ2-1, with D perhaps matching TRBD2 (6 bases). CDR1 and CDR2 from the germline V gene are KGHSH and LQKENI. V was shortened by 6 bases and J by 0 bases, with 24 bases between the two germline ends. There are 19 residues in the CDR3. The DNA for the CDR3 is TGTGCCAGCTCCCAAGATGGGTTTAGCGGACCTAGCTCCTACAATGAGCAGTTCTTC. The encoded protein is CASSQDGFSGPSSYNEQFF.

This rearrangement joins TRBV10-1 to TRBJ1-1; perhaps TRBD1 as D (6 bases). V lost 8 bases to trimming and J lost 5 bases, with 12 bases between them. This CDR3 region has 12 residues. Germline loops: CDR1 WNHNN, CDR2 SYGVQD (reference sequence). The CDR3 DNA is TGCGCCAGCTCCACAGGGAAGACTGAAGCTTTCTTT. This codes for CASSTGKTEAFF.

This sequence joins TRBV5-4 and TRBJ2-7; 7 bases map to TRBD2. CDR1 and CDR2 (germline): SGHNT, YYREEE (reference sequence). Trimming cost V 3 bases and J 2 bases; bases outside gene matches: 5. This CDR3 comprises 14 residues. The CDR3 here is CASSSSGTAYEQYF. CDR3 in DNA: TGTGCCAGCAGCTCTAGCGGTACGGCCTACGAGCAGTACTTC.

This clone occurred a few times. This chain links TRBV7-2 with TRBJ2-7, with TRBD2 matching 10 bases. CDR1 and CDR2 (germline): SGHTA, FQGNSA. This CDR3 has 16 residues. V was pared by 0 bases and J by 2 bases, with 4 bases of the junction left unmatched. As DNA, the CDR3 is TGTGCCAGCAGCTTAGCCAGCGGGAGGGGGACCTACGAGCAGTACTTC. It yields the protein CASSLASGRGTYEQYF.

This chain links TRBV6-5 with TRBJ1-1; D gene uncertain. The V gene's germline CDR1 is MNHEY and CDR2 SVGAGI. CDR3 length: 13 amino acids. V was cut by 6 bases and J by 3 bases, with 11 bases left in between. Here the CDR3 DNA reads TGTGCCAGCAGCCGCCTTACTGACACTGAAGCTTTCTTT. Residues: CASSRLTDTEAFF.

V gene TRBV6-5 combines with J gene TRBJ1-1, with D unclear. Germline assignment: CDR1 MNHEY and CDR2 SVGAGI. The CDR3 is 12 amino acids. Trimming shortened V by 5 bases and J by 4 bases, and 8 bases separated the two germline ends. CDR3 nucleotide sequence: TGTGCCAGCAGTAGGCTGTCCACTGAAGCTTTCTTT. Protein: CASSRLSTEAFF.

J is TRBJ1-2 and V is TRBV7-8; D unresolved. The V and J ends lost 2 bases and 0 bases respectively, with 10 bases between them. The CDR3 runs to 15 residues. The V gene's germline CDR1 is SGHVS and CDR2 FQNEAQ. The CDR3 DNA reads TGTGCCAGCAGCTTACTCGCGGCTTCTAACTATGGCTACACCTTC. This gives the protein CASSLLAASNYGYTF.

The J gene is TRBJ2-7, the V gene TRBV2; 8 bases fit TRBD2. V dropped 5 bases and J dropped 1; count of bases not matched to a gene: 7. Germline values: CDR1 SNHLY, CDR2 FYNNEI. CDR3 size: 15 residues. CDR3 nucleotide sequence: TGTGCCAGCAGTACGTGGAGCGGGAGTTCCTACGAGCAGTACTTC. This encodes CASSTWSGSSYEQYF.

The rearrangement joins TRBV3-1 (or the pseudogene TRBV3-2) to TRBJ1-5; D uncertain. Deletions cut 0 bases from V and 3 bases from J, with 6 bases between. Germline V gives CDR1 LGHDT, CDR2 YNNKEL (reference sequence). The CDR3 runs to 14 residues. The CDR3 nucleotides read TGTGCCAGCAGCCAAGATCTGAACAATCAGCCCCAGCATTTT. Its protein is CASSQDLNNQPQHF.

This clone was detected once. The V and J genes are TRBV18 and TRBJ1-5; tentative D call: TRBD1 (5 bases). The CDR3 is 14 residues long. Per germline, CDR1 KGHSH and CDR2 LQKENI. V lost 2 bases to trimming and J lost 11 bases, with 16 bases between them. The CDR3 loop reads CASSPIQGEQAQHF. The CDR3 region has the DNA TGTGCCAGCTCACCAATTCAGGGCGAGCAGGCCCAGCATTTT.

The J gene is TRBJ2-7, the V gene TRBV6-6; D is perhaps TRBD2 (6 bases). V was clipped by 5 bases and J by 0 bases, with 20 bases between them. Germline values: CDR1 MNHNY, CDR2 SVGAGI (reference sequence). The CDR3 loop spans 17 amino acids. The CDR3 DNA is TGTGCCAGCAGTCCCCGGGCGGGGCAGCAGATCTCCTACGAGCAGTACTTC. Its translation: CASSPRAGQQISYEQYF.

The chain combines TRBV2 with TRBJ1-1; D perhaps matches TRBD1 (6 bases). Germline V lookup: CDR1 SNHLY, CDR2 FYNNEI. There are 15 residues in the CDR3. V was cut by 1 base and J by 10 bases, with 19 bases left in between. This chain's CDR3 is CASSEGGGGGGGAFF. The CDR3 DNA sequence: TGTGCCAGCAGTGAAGGAGGAGGGGGGGGCGGCGGAGCTTTCTTT.

The CDR3 loop is CASSLWGTLTGELFF. CDR3 in DNA: TGTGCCAGCAGCTTGTGGGGGACACTCACCGGGGAGCTGTTTTTT. This sequence joins TRBV5-4 and TRBJ2-2; TRBD1 might be the D (6 bases). From germline, CDR1 is SGHNT and CDR2 YYREEE (reference sequence). Trimming took 1 base from V and 4 from J, leaving 11 bases between them. The CDR3 is made up of 15 amino acids.